This T cell receptor (beta chain) derives from a study of T cells in Graves' hyperthyroidism and ophthalmopathy. Those patients with uncontrolled infection, other autoimmune disease, pregnancy or lactation were excluded. RNA transcripts were the template for amplifying TCR beta CDR3 regions. First-round RT-PCR targeting the TCR CDR3 was performed with the HTBI primer set. TCRdb processed the multiplex PCR reads anew with MiXCR; each CDR3 protein has one entry. The sample carries roughly 250,000 distinct CDR3 sequences, roughly 22% recorded once. The germline V gene encodes CDR1 LNHNV and CDR2 YYDKDF (reference sequence). V was pared by 1 base and J by 7 bases, with 10 bases between. CDR3 length: 13 amino acids. A few counts support this clonotype. What it binds is not known. Study observations and caveats: Ophthalmopathy got predicted by the model a median around 6.6 months before its onset.

Sample: blood. This TCR was recovered from a man younger than 45 with Graves' ophthalmopathy. V is TRBV15 and J is TRBJ1-1, with D hard to call. CDR3 amino acids: CATSRGGTIEAFF. CDR3 in DNA: TGTGCCACCAGCAGAGGCGGCACTATTGAAGCTTTCTTT.